One sample yielded the 8 T cell receptor beta chains listed below, sequenced in a study of monozygotic twins with inflammatory bowel disease. Reanalyzing the 5' RACE reads, TCRdb keeps one entry per CDR3 protein, without DNA. Recorded for this sample: 160,000 or so distinct CDR3 sequences. Sequences were obtained from blood. These receptor sequences come from a human donor with ulcerative colitis or Crohn's disease, or a healthy co-twin of an affected twin (not recorded which).

The rearrangement links TRBV5-4 to TRBJ2-5; checking the TCRdb D call of TRBD2 is not possible without DNA. The CDR3 length is 17 residues. The germline gives CDR1 SGHNT, CDR2 YYREEE (reference sequence). This CDR3 is CASRAGTSGRAQETQYF.

The chain links TRBV27 to TRBJ1-2. This CDR3 has 16 residues. Looked up from germline, CDR1 is MNHEY and CDR2 is SMNVEV (reference sequence). The CDR3 spells CASSFFPMGQLGGYTF.

The chain has TRBV27 and TRBJ2-1; TCRdb outputs TRBD1, but without DNA this stays unchecked. Looked up from germline, CDR1 is MNHEY and CDR2 is SMNVEV (reference sequence). The CDR3 spans 15 residues. This CDR3 reads CASRRMAGSYNEQFF.

The CDR3 spells CASSFRQGVRSGELFF. The V call is TRBV12-3 or TRBV12-4, the J call TRBJ2-2; as DNA is missing, the TRBD1 call by TCRdb cannot be tested. The CDR3 is 16 amino acids.

This chain connects TRBV30 to TRBJ2-6. This CDR3 has 15 amino acids. From germline, CDR1 is GTSNPN and CDR2 SVGIG (reference sequence). CDR3 residues: CAWSVLGSGANVLTF.

This chain uses TRBV3-1 with TRBJ1-1; the D gene TCRdb calls, TRBD1, cannot be checked with no DNA. CDR3 length: 13 amino acids. Looked up from germline, CDR1 is LGHDT and CDR2 is YNNKEL (reference sequence). This CDR3 reads CASSPWGDTEAFF.

This chain connects TRBV7-3 to TRBJ2-3; the TCRdb call, TRBD2, lacks DNA for checking. Germline-derived CDR1 and CDR2 are SGHTA and FQGTGA. This CDR3 region has 16 residues. The CDR3 sequence is CASSALAGGPPDTQYF.

The CDR3 loop is CASSLQATDFGAYEQYF. The rearrangement links TRBV27 to TRBJ2-7; the TCRdb call, TRBD1, lacks DNA for checking. Germline V gives CDR1 MNHEY, CDR2 SMNVEV (reference sequence). There are 17 residues in the CDR3.